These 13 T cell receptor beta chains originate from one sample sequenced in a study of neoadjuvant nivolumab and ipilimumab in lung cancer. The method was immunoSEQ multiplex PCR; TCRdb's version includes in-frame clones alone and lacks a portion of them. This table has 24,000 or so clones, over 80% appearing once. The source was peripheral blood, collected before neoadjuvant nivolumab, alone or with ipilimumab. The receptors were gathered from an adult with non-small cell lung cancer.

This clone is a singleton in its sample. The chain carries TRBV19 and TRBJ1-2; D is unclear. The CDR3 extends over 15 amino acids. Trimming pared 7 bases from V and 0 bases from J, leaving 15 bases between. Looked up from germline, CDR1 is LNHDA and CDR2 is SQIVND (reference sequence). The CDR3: CASIQGPGANYGYTF. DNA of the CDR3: TGTGCCAGTATTCAAGGTCCGGGAGCTAACTATGGCTACACCTTC. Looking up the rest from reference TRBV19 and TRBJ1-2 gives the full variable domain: DGGITQSPKYLFRKEGQNVTLSCEQNLNHDAMYWYRQDPGQGLRLIYYSQIVNDFQKGDIAEGYSVSREKKESFPLTVTSAQKNPTAFYLCASIQGPGANYGYTFGSGTRLTVV.

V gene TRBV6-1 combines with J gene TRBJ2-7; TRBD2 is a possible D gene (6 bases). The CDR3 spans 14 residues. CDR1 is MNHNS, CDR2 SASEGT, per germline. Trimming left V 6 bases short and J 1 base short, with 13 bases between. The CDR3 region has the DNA TGTGCCAGCAGATCGGGGGAAGGGTCCTACGAGCAGTACTTC. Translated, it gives CASRSGEGSYEQYF.

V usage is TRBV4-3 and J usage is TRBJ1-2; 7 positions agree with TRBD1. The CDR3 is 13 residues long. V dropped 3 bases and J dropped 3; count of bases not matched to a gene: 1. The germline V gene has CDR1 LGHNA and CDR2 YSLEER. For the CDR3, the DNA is TGCGCCAGCAGCCAGACAGGGTACTATGGCTACACCTTC. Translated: CASSQTGYYGYTF.

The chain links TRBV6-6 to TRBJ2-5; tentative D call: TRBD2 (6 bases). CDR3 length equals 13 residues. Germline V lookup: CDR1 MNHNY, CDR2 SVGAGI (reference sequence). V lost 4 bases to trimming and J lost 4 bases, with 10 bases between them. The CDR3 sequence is CASSFQGGETQYF. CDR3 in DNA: TGTGCCAGCAGTTTTCAGGGAGGAGAGACCCAGTACTTC.

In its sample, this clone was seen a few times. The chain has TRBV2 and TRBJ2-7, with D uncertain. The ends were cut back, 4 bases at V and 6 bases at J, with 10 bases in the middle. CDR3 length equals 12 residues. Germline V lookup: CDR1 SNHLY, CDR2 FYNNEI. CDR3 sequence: CASSVSYLEQYF. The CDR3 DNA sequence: TGTGCCAGCAGTGTTAGCTATCTCGAGCAGTACTTC.

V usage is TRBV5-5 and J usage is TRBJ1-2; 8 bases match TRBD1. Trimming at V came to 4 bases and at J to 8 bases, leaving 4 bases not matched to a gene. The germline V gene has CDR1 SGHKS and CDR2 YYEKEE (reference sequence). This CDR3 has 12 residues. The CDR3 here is CASSSSGGGYTF. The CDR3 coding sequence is TGTGCCAGCAGCAGCTCAGGGGGCGGCTACACCTTC.

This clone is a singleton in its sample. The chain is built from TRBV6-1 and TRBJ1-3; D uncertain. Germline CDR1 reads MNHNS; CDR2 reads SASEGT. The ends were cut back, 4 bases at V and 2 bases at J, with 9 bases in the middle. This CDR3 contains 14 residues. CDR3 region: CASSGRGTGNTIYF. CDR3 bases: TGTGCCAGCAGTGGCCGGGGAACTGGAAACACCATATATTTT.

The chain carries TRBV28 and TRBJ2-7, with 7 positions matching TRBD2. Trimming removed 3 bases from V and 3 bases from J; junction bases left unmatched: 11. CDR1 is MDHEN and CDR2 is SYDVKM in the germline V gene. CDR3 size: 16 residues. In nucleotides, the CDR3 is TGTGCCAGCAGTTTGGCGGGGGACTCCGAGCGCTACGAGCAGTACTTC. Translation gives CASSLAGDSERYEQYF.

CDR3 protein: CASSYMGQGNYGYTF. In DNA form, the CDR3 reads TGTGCCAGCAGTTACATGGGACAGGGGAACTATGGCTACACCTTC. This sequence joins TRBV6-5 and TRBJ1-2; TRBD1 matches 10 bases. Germline trimming cut 2 bases from V and 2 bases from J; bases unmatched to any gene: 2. Germline V gene lookup returns CDR1 MNHEY and CDR2 SVGAGI. This CDR3 is 15 amino acids long.

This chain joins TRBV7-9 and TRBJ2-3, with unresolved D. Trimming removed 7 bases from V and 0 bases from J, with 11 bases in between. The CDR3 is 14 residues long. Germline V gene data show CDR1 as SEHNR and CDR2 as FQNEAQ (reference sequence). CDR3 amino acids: CASMRIASTDTQYF. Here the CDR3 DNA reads TGTGCCAGCATGCGAATCGCTAGCACAGATACGCAGTATTTT.

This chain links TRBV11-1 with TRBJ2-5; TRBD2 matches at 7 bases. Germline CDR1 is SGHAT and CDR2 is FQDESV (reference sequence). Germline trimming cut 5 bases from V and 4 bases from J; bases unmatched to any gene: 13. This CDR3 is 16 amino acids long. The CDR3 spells CASSPGSLLAGETQYF. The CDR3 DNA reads TGTGCCAGCAGCCCCGGGTCCTTGTTAGCGGGAGAGACCCAGTACTTC.

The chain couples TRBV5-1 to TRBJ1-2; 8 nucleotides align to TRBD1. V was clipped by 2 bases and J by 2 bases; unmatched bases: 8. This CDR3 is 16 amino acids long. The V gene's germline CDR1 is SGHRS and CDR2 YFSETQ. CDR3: CASSLEGTGPNYGYTF. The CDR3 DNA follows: TGCGCCAGCAGCTTAGAGGGGACAGGACCGAACTATGGCTACACCTTC.

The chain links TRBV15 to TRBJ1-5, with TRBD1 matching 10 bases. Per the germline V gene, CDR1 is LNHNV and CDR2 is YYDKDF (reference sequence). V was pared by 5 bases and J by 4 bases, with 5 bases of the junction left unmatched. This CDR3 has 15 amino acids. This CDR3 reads CATSVRTGGNQPQHF. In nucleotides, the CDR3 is TGTGCCACCAGCGTCCGGACAGGGGGGAATCAGCCCCAGCATTTT.